The 23 T cell receptor beta chains presented below share a single source sample, sequenced in a study of shared clonotypes between healthy human individuals. Terminally differentiated effector memory CD45RA+ cells were excluded from the naive CD8 cells, which were CD45RO-negative and positively selected for CCR7. Method: immunoSEQ multiplex PCR; TCRdb's copy keeps in-frame clones and lacks some. The table lists about 680,000 clones, 92% of them singletons. The source material was naive CD8+ T cells sorted from blood. These receptors all come from a man younger than 45 in good health.

This chain uses TRBV2 with TRBJ2-7, with D possibly TRBD1 on 6 matching bases. Deletions cut 1 base from V and 3 bases from J, with 13 bases between. The CDR3 spans 15 residues. Germline V CDR1 and CDR2: SNHLY, FYNNEI. CDR3: CASSEGQGYGYEQYF. Written as DNA, the CDR3 is TGTGCCAGCAGTGAAGGGCAGGGGTATGGCTACGAGCAGTACTTC.

This CDR3 is CASSQVARRKNTEAFF. Written as DNA, the CDR3 is TGTGCCAGCAGCCAAGTAGCTAGACGGAAGAACACTGAAGCTTTCTTT. The V gene is TRBV14, the J gene TRBJ1-1, with D hard to call. Germline loops: CDR1 SGHDN, CDR2 FVKESK. Trimming pared 1 base from V and 1 base from J, leaving 13 bases between. This CDR3 region has 16 residues.

The chain joins TRBV7-9 to TRBJ1-4; perhaps TRBD1 as D (5 bases). Germline lookup yields CDR1 SEHNR and CDR2 FQNEAQ (reference sequence). Trimming shortened V by 4 bases and J by 3 bases, and 15 bases separated the two germline ends. The CDR3 consists of 16 residues. CDR3 residues: CASSSTGSGPNEKLFF. The CDR3 nucleotides read TGTGCCAGCAGCTCAACGGGTTCGGGGCCTAATGAAAAACTGTTTTTT.

The chain couples TRBV27 to TRBJ2-5; 7 bases align to TRBD1. With 0 bases clipped from V and 4 bases from J, the junction kept 5 bases outside the gene matches. CDR1 MNHEY and CDR2 SMNVEV come from the germline V gene (reference sequence). This CDR3 spans 15 amino acids. CDR3 nucleotides: TGTGCCAGCAGTTTATCGACAGGGAATTTAGAGACCCAGTACTTC. Amino acids: CASSLSTGNLETQYF.

The V gene is TRBV19, the J gene TRBJ1-2; the D is unclear. The V and J ends lost 7 bases and 3 bases respectively, with 12 bases between them. CDR3 size: 13 residues. Germline values: CDR1 LNHDA, CDR2 SQIVND (reference sequence). The CDR3 protein is CASMGWEDYGYTF. The CDR3 DNA sequence: TGTGCCAGTATGGGATGGGAGGACTATGGCTACACCTTC.

This clone was detected only once. This rearrangement joins TRBV28 to TRBJ2-7; 7 bases fit TRBD1. Germline loops: CDR1 MDHEN, CDR2 SYDVKM. V shed 8 bases, J shed 3 bases, and the junction held 10 bases outside the gene matches. CDR3 size: 14 residues. The CDR3 DNA sequence: TGTGCCAGCCGAGGATATAGGGGGCACTACGAGCAGTACTTC. It yields the protein CASRGYRGHYEQYF.

The rearrangement uses TRBV2 and TRBJ2-3; 9 bases are shared with TRBD2. The junction had 8 bases not matched to a gene; V was cut back by 11 bases and J by 2 bases. Germline V gene data show CDR1 as SNHLY and CDR2 as FYNNEI. This CDR3 spans 14 amino acids. In nucleotides, the CDR3 is TGTGCCGGCGGGGGGGGCGGCTACACAGATACGCAGTATTTT. Its protein product is CAGGGGGYTDTQYF. Full variable domain (missing parts from reference TRBV2 and TRBJ2-3): EPEVTQTPSHQVTQMGQEVILRCVPISNHLYFYWYRQILGQKVEFLVSFYNNEISEKSEIFDDQFSVERPDGSNFTLKIRSTKLEDSAMYFCAGGGGGYTDTQYFGPGTRLTVL.

The gene calls are TRBV5-1 and TRBJ2-5; D possibly corresponds to TRBD2 (7 bases). Germline CDR1 is SGHRS and CDR2 is YFSETQ. Deletions cut 1 base from V and 4 bases from J, with 26 bases between. This CDR3 is built from 19 residues. CDR3 nucleotide sequence: TGCGCCAGCAGCTTGAGTGAGAGTTTAGGGGGAGGGCCCCGAGAGACCCAGTACTTC. Translation gives CASSLSESLGGGPRETQYF.

This clone occurred once. The chain joins TRBV5-1 to TRBJ2-7, with 11 bases aligning to TRBD1. This CDR3 contains 15 residues. The germline gives CDR1 SGHRS, CDR2 YFSETQ. Trimming cost V 4 bases and J 4 bases; bases outside gene matches: 7. The CDR3 nucleotides read TGCGCCAGCAGCATACCGGGACAGGGGGTATACGAGCAGTACTTC. Amino acids: CASSIPGQGVYEQYF.

The chain uses TRBV19 and TRBJ2-1; 11 nucleotides align to TRBD2. This CDR3 spans 15 amino acids. Germline CDR1 reads LNHDA; CDR2 reads SQIVND (reference sequence). V was clipped by 4 bases and J by 4 bases; unmatched bases: 3. Here the CDR3 reads CASSTLAGEYNEQFF. CDR3 DNA: TGTGCCAGTAGTACACTAGCGGGAGAGTACAATGAGCAGTTCTTC.

The chain has TRBV11-2 and TRBJ2-1; D is perhaps TRBD2 (5 bases). In germline, CDR1 is SGHAT, CDR2 FQNNGV. This CDR3 region has 14 residues. V was trimmed by 5 bases and J by 12 bases, leaving 20 bases between them. The CDR3 is CASSPGRPEVGQFF. The CDR3 DNA reads as TGTGCCAGCAGCCCAGGAAGGCCGGAGGTAGGGCAGTTCTTC.

V and J are TRBV5-1 and TRBJ2-1; 16 bases are a match to TRBD2. Germline values: CDR1 SGHRS, CDR2 YFSETQ. This CDR3 spans 16 amino acids. Unmatched junction bases numbered 6, after V lost 4 bases and J lost 8 bases. Here the CDR3 reads CASSLEGLAGGDEQFF. In nucleotides, the CDR3 is TGCGCCAGCAGCCTGGAGGGACTAGCGGGAGGGGATGAGCAGTTCTTC. Complete variable domain (other parts from reference TRBV5-1 and TRBJ2-1): KAGVTQTPRYLIKTRGQQVTLSCSPISGHRSVSWYQQTPGQGLQFLFEYFSETQRNKGNFPGRFSGRQFSNSRSEMNVSTLELGDSALYLCASSLEGLAGGDEQFFGPGTRLTVL.

The chain recombines TRBV7-9 with TRBJ1-2; the match to TRBD1 covers 9 bases. In germline, CDR1 is SEHNR, CDR2 FQNEAQ (reference sequence). Germline trimming cut 1 base from V and 4 bases from J; bases unmatched to any gene: 1. The CDR3 contains 14 residues. The CDR3 protein is CASSLEGQGYGYTF. CDR3 DNA: TGTGCCAGCAGCTTAGAGGGACAGGGCTATGGCTACACCTTC.

This chain links TRBV28 with TRBJ2-1, with a tentative D call TRBD2 (5 bases). This CDR3 comprises 15 residues. Germline V gene lookup returns CDR1 MDHEN and CDR2 SYDVKM. V lost 4 bases to trimming and J lost 4 bases, with 14 bases between them. Here the CDR3 DNA reads TGTGCCAGCAGTTCAAATTCCGGACTTTACAATGAGCAGTTCTTC. As protein: CASSSNSGLYNEQFF. The whole variable domain, remainder taken from reference TRBV28 and TRBJ2-1, is DVKVTQSSRYLVKRTGEKVFLECVQDMDHENMFWYRQDPGLGLRLIYFSYDVKMKEKGDIPEGYSVSREKKERFSLILESASTNQTSMYLCASSSNSGLYNEQFFGPGTRLTVL.

CDR3 region: CASSLPDFFPDTQYF. The CDR3 coding sequence is TGTGCCAGCAGCCTGCCGGACTTTTTTCCAGATACGCAGTATTTT. This rearrangement joins TRBV7-9 to TRBJ2-3; D is possibly TRBD2 (5 bases). There are 15 residues in the CDR3. Trimming removed 5 bases from V and 4 bases from J, with 16 bases in between. Per the germline V gene, CDR1 is SEHNR and CDR2 is FQNEAQ (reference sequence).

The rearrangement joins TRBV14 to TRBJ2-3; 10 bases line up with TRBD2. V dropped 0 bases and J dropped 4; count of bases not matched to a gene: 10. Germline assignment: CDR1 SGHDN and CDR2 FVKESK. This CDR3 comprises 18 residues. DNA of the CDR3: TGTGCCAGCAGCCAAGATTTCCTAGCGGGAGTAGCCGCAGATACGCAGTATTTT. This gives the protein CASSQDFLAGVAADTQYF. Looking up the rest from reference TRBV14 and TRBJ2-3 gives the full variable domain: EAGVTQFPSHSVIEKGQTVTLRCDPISGHDNLYWYRRVMGKEIKFLLHFVKESKQDESGMPNNRFLAERTGGTYSTLKVQPAELEDSGVYFCASSQDFLAGVAADTQYFGPGTRLTVL.

CDR3 sequence (DNA): TGTGCCAGCAGCACCCGGACAGGGTCCAAATCCTACGAGCAGTACTTC. Amino acids: CASSTRTGSKSYEQYF. The rearrangement joins TRBV7-9 to TRBJ2-7, with 8 nucleotides matching TRBD1. This CDR3 is 16 amino acids long. Germline V CDR1 and CDR2: SEHNR, FQNEAQ (reference sequence). The junction had 10 bases not matched to a gene; V was cut back by 5 bases and J by 1 base.

Comment on this clone: Other DNA sequences of this sample code for an identical CDR3. This chain uses TRBV7-9 with TRBJ2-7; D gene ambiguous. V was pared by 5 bases and J by 2 bases, with 4 bases between. Germline lookup yields CDR1 SEHNR and CDR2 FQNEAQ (reference sequence). The CDR3 has 11 residues. CDR3 sequence: CASSGTYEQYF. The CDR3 DNA reads as TGTGCCAGCAGCGGCACCTACGAGCAGTACTTC.

The V and J genes are TRBV5-5 and TRBJ2-1; D gene ambiguous. The CDR3 covers 12 residues. CDR1 is SGHKS and CDR2 is YYEKEE in the germline V gene (reference sequence). Trimming left V 4 bases short and J 10 bases short, with 12 bases between. CDR3 loop: CASSPAIGEQFF. Written as DNA, the CDR3 is TGTGCCAGCAGCCCCGCCATTGGGGAGCAGTTCTTC.

The chain uses TRBV18 and TRBJ2-6, with a weak D call TRBD2 (6 bases). The V gene lost 0 bases and the J gene lost 2 bases, with 8 bases spanning the gap. The CDR3 consists of 16 residues. The germline V gene encodes CDR1 KGHSH and CDR2 LQKENI. The CDR3 protein is CASSPPEGPGANVLTF. CDR3 bases: TGTGCCAGCTCACCACCGGAGGGTCCTGGGGCCAACGTCCTGACTTTC.

The chain carries TRBV10-3 and TRBJ2-1, with 12 bases fitting TRBD1. V trimming: 11 bases; J trimming: 9 bases; junction bases outside the gene matches: 14. CDR1 is ENHRY, CDR2 SYGVKD, per germline. The CDR3 sequence is 15 residues long. Here the CDR3 reads CAVLSGTGGSSEQFF. CDR3 coding DNA: TGTGCCGTACTCTCCGGGACAGGGGGCTCAAGTGAGCAGTTCTTC.

For this clone: The identical CDR3 is also encoded by other nucleotide sequences in the sample. The chain carries TRBV7-2 and TRBJ2-3, with D uncertain. V lost 2 bases and J 0 bases, leaving 3 bases between the germline ends. Germline CDR1 and CDR2: SGHTA and FQGNSA. This CDR3 is built from 13 residues. CDR3 in amino acids: CASSLISTDTQYF. Here the CDR3 DNA reads TGTGCCAGCAGCTTAATAAGCACAGATACGCAGTATTTT.

This chain joins TRBV30 and TRBJ2-5; 7 bases align to TRBD2. Germline V lookup: CDR1 GTSNPN, CDR2 SVGIG (reference sequence). J gave up 2 bases and V 3 bases, and 12 bases lay outside the gene matches. This CDR3 spans 16 amino acids. CDR3 sequence reads: CAWRPGLHLFQETQYF. CDR3 nucleotide sequence: TGTGCCTGGAGACCGGGACTACACCTTTTTCAAGAGACCCAGTACTTC.